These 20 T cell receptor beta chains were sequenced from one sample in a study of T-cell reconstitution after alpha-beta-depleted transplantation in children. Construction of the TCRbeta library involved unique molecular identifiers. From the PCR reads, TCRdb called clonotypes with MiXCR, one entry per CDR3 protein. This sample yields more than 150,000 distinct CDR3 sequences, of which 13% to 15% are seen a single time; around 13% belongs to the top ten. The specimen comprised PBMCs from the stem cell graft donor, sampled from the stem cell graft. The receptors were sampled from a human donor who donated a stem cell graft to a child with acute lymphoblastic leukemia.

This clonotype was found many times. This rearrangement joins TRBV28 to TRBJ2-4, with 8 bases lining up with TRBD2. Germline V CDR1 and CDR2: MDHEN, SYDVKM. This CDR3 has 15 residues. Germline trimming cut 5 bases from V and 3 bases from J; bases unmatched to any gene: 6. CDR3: CASSPNTSGKNIQYF. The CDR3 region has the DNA TGTGCCAGCAGTCCGAACACTAGCGGCAAAAACATTCAGTACTTC.

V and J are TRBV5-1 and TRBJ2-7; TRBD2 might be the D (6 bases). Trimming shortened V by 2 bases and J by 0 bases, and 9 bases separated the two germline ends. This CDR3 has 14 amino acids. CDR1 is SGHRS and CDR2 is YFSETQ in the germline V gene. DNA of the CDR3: TGCGCCAGCAGCTTTAGCGGCCCCTCCTACGAGCAGTACTTC. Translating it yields CASSFSGPSYEQYF.

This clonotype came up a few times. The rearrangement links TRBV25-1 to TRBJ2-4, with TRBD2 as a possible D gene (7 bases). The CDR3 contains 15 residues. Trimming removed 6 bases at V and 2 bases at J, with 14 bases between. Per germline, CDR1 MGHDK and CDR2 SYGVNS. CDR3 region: CASSLGGATKNIQYF. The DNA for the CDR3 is TGTGCCAGCAGCCTTGGGGGGGCGACCAAAAACATTCAGTACTTC.

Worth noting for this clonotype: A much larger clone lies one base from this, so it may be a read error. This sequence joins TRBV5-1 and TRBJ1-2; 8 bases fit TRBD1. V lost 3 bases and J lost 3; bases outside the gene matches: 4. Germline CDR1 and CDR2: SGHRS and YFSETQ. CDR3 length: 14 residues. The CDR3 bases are TGCGCCAGCAGCTCCTCGACAGGGGACTATGGCTACACCTTC. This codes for CASSSSTGDYGYTF.

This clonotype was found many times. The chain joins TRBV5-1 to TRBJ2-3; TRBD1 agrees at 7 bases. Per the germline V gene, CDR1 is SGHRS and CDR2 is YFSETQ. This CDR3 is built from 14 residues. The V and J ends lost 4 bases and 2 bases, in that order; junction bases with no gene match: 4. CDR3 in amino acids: CASSTGQVTDTQYF. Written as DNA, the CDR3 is TGCGCCAGCAGCACCGGACAGGTCACAGATACGCAGTATTTT.

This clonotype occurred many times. This chain's CDR3 is CASSLGAGPYNEQFF. The CDR3 coding sequence is TGTGCCAGCAGCCTAGGGGCGGGACCCTACAATGAGCAGTTCTTC. The chain has TRBV7-2 and TRBJ2-1, with a tentative D call TRBD2 (6 bases). CDR3 length equals 15 residues. Germline CDR1 reads SGHTA; CDR2 reads FQGNSA. Trimming took off 5 bases at V and 2 bases at J, with 13 bases between the two ends.

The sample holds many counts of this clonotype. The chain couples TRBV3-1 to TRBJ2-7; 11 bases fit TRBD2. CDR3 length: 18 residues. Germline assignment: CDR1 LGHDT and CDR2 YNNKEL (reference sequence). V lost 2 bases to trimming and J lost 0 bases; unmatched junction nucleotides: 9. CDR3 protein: CASSQSPHTSGSSYEQYF. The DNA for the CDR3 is TGTGCCAGCAGCCAAAGCCCCCACACTAGCGGGAGCTCCTACGAGCAGTACTTC.

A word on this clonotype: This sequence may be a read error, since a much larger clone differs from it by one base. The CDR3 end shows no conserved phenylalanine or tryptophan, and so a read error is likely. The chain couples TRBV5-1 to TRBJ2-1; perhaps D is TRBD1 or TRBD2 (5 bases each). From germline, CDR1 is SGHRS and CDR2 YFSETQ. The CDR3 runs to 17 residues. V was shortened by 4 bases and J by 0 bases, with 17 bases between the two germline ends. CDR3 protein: CASSPRDARGSYNEQFL. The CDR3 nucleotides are TGCGCCAGCAGCCCCCGGGACGCCCGGGGCTCCTACAATGAGCAGTTCTTG.

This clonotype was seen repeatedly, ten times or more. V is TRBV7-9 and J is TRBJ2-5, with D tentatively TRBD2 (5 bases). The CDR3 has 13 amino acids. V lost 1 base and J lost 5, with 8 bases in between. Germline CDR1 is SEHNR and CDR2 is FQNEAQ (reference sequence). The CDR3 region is CASSLESGETQYF. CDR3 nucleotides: TGTGCCAGCAGCTTAGAATCGGGGGAGACCCAGTACTTC.

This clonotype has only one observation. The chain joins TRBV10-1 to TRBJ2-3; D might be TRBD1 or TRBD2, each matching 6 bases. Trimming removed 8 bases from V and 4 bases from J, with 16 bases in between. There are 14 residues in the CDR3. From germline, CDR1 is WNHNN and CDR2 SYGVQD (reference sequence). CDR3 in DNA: TGCGCCAGCGCGAAGGCAGGGGACTCAGATACGCAGTATTTT. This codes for CASAKAGDSDTQYF.

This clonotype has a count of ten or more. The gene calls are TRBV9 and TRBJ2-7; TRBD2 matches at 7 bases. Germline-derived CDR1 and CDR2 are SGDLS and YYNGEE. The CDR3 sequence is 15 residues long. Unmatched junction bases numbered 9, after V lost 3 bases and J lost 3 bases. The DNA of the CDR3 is TGTGCCAGCAGCGGGGACTACCAAAGTCTCTACGAGCAGTACTTC. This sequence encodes CASSGDYQSLYEQYF. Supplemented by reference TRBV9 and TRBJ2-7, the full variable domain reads DSGVTQTPKHLITATGQRVTLRCSPRSGDLSVYWYQQSLDQGLQFLIQYYNGEERAKGNILERFSAQQFPDLHSELNLSSLELGDSALYFCASSGDYQSLYEQYFGPGTRLTVT.

The CDR3, as DNA: TGTGCCAGCATCCCTGCGGGCGAAGCGAGCTCCTACGAGCAGTACTTC. This translates into CASIPAGEASSYEQYF. The J gene is TRBJ2-7, the V gene TRBV6-2 or TRBV6-3; D is perhaps TRBD2 (5 bases). Trimming removed 7 bases at V and 0 bases at J, with 19 bases between. This CDR3 has 16 residues. CDR1 is MNHEY, CDR2 SVGEGT, per germline.

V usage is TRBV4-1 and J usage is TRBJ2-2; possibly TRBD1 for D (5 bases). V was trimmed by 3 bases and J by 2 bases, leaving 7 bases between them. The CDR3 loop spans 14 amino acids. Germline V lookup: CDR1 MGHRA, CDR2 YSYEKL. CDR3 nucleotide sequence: TGCGCCAGCAGCCAGCAGGGAAACACCGGGGAGCTGTTTTTT. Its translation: CASSQQGNTGELFF.

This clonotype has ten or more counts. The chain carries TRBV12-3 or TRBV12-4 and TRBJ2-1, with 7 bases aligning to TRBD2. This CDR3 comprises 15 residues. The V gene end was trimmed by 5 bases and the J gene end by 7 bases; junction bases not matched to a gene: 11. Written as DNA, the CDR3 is TGTGCCAGCAGTCCCCTGTGGGCGGGAGAAAATGAGCAGTTCTTC. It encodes CASSPLWAGENEQFF.

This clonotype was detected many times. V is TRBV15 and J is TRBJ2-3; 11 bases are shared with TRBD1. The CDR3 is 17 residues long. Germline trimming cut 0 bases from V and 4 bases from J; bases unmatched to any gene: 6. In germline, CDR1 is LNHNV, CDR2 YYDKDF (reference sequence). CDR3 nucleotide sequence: TGTGCCACCAGCAGAGATTTAGGGACAGGGGGTTCAGATACGCAGTATTTT. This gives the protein CATSRDLGTGGSDTQYF.

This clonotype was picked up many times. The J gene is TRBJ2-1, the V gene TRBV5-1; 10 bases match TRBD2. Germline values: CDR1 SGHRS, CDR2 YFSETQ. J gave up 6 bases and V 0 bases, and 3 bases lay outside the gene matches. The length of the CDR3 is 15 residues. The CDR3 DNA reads TGCGCCAGCAGCTTGGGGCCTAGCGGGAGCAATGAGCAGTTCTTC. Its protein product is CASSLGPSGSNEQFF.

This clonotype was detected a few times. The CDR3 loop reads CASSDVELAGTSSYEQYF. The CDR3 DNA sequence: TGCGCCAGCAGTGATGTGGAACTAGCGGGAACAAGCTCCTACGAGCAGTACTTC. This chain uses TRBV10-2 with TRBJ2-7; 10 bases are shared with TRBD2. This CDR3 region has 18 residues. Germline V lookup: CDR1 WSHSY, CDR2 SAAADI. The V segment lost 3 bases and the J segment 0 bases; nucleotides outside the gene matches: 11.

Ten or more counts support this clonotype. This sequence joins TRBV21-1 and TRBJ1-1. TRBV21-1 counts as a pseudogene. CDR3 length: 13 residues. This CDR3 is CASRGRWNTEAFF. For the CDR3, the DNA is TGTGCCAGCAGGGGCAGGTGGAACACTGAAGCTTTCTTT.

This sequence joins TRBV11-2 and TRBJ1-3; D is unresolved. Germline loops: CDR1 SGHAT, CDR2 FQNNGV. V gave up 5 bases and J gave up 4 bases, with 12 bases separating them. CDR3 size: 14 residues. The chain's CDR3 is CASSPILQGNTIYF. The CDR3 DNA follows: TGTGCCAGCAGCCCAATCCTTCAGGGAAACACCATATATTTT.

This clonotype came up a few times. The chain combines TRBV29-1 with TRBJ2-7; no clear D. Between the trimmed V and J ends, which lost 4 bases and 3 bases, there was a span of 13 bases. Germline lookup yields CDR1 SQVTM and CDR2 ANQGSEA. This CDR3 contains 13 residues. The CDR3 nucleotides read TGCAGCGTTGGGGTGTCTAGACACTACGAGCAGTACTTC. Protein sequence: CSVGVSRHYEQYF.